The next 4 T cell receptor beta chains were all read from a single sample in a study of blood T cell repertoires in COVID-19. The repertoire was sequenced with immunoSEQ multiplex PCR; TCRdb's copy has only in-frame clones and lacks some. The sample lists about 250,000 clones; 86% were seen once. The specimen sequenced was peripheral blood. The receptors shown here come from a woman aged 55-70 years who had recovered from COVID-19.

CDR3 amino acids: CASRGTGLDEQFF. The CDR3 DNA reads TGTGCCAGCAGGGGAACAGGGTTGGATGAGCAGTTCTTC. V and J are TRBV28 and TRBJ2-1; D may be TRBD1 (6 bases). CDR1 and CDR2 (germline): MDHEN, SYDVKM. Trimming pared 6 bases from V and 8 bases from J, leaving 14 bases between. The CDR3 has 13 amino acids.

This clone is a singleton in its sample. The germline gene is not matched at one end of the junction; a read error may be the cause. The rearrangement joins TRBV7-7 to TRBJ2-7; tentatively, D is TRBD1 (6 bases). Germline V gene lookup returns CDR1 SSHAT and CDR2 FNYEAQ (reference sequence). The CDR3 has 13 residues. Here the CDR3 DNA reads TGTGCTAGCAGCTTAGGACAGAAGTACGAGCAGTACTTC. Translation: CASSLGQKYEQYF.

This rearrangement joins TRBV4-1 to TRBJ2-3; 8 positions match TRBD1. J gave up 0 bases and V 2 bases, and 7 bases lay outside the gene matches. This CDR3 contains 17 residues. Germline V CDR1 and CDR2: MGHRA, YSYEKL. This CDR3 reads CASSQLVRTGSTDTQYF. The CDR3 region has the DNA TGCGCCAGCAGCCAACTCGTTAGGACAGGGAGCACAGATACGCAGTATTTT.

The V and J genes are TRBV3-1 (or the pseudogene TRBV3-2) and TRBJ1-2; a weak D match, TRBD1 (6 bases). CDR3 length: 14 residues. V lost 0 bases to trimming and J lost 5 bases, with 10 bases between them. Germline CDR1 reads LGHDT; CDR2 reads YNNKEL (reference sequence). CDR3 sequence reads: CASSQDSRGYGYTF. As DNA, the CDR3 is TGTGCCAGCAGCCAAGACAGCAGGGGATATGGCTACACCTTC.